This T cell receptor (beta chain) is from a study of blood T cell repertoires in COVID-19. Study-wide background: Specimens from acute and convalescent COVID-19 originated in the United States, Italy and Spain. Nucleic acid was either cDNA or gDNA, and it came from T cells, B-cell-depleted T cells, or PBMCs.

The CDR3 is 16 residues long. From germline, CDR1 is SGDLS and CDR2 YYNGEE. V lost 4 bases, J lost 3 bases, and 10 bases stayed unmatched. Original processing methods: For nucleated cells, counts were estimated from reference gene primer amplification. Some clones are missing from TCRdb's copy, which holds only in-frame ones; the method was immunoSEQ multiplex PCR. The D gene and trimming were derived from the DNA, and the V and J assignments and clone size from that table. The repertoire consists of roughly 250,000 clones, with roughly 80% occurring once and the leading ten covering 4%. The V gene is TRBV9, the J gene TRBJ2-5; 9 bases align to TRBD1. This clonotype was obtained from a woman between 40 and 55 years old with active or convalescent COVID-19. Sequenced material: peripheral blood. The CDR3: CASSPRAGTGKETQYF. Here the CDR3 DNA reads TGTGCCAGCAGCCCTCGCGCCGGGACAGGGAAAGAGACCCAGTACTTC.